The rows below give T cell receptor beta chains drawn from one sample of a study of blood T cell repertoires in COVID-19. The repertoire was sequenced with immunoSEQ multiplex PCR; TCRdb's copy has only in-frame clones and lacks some. Of under 200,000 clones in the sample, roughly 82% were seen once. Sequenced sample: PBMCs or T cells enriched from blood (not recorded which). These receptor sequences come from an older woman with acute COVID-19. The conserved cysteine and the conserved F or W are not part of the CDR3 here.

v_gene: TRBV7-2
j_gene: TRBJ2-5
CDR3aa: ASSRSGQETQY

v_gene: TRBV7-2
j_gene: TRBJ1-3
CDR3aa: ASFPRGTVGNTIY

v_gene: TRBV21-1
j_gene: TRBJ1-3
CDR3aa: ASSKYQGGNTIY

v_gene: TRBV27
j_gene: TRBJ1-1
CDR3aa: ASSPYARTEAF

v_gene: TRBV10-1
j_gene: TRBJ1-5
CDR3aa: ASSESPNQPQH

v_gene: TRBV14
j_gene: TRBJ2-1
CDR3aa: ASSRITSGSYNEQF

v_gene: TRBV5-8
j_gene: TRBJ2-1
CDR3aa: ASSLLQGSPSYNEQF

v_gene: TRBV30
j_gene: TRBJ1-6
CDR3aa: AWSVQSSPYNSPLH

v_gene: TRBV15
j_gene: TRBJ1-2
CDR3aa: ATSRDSTRKTNYGYT

v_gene: TRBV15
j_gene: TRBJ1-2
CDR3aa: ATSSAAGNGYT

v_gene: TRBV5-4
j_gene: TRBJ2-3
CDR3aa: ASSSAGIAQY

v_gene: TRBV28
j_gene: TRBJ2-2
CDR3aa: ASSSLRTGAVAELF

v_gene: TRBV11-2
j_gene: TRBJ1-1
CDR3aa: ASLGGQGANTEAF

v_gene: TRBV12-3/TRBV12-4
j_gene: TRBJ1-1
CDR3aa: ASRTGMNTEAF

v_gene: TRBV20-1
j_gene: TRBJ1-2
CDR3aa: NGLDNKGYT

v_gene: TRBV2
j_gene: TRBJ2-1
CDR3aa: ASRHDRGGEQF

v_gene: TRBV21-1
j_gene: TRBJ2-3
CDR3aa: ASSKVGRGRHQAASTQY

v_gene: TRBV30
j_gene: TRBJ2-7
CDR3aa: AWDRGLYEQY

v_gene: TRBV4-3
j_gene: TRBJ2-7
CDR3aa: ASSQDTASEQY

v_gene: TRBV3-1/TRBV3-2
j_gene: TRBJ1-1
CDR3aa: ASSQGPLPGGAF

v_gene: TRBV18
j_gene: TRBJ2-2
CDR3aa: ASSPPGTGSTGELF

v_gene: TRBV6-1
j_gene: TRBJ2-3
CDR3aa: ASSDHSGTSVGDTQY

v_gene: TRBV10-1
j_gene: TRBJ2-5
CDR3aa: ASSGVIGETQY

v_gene: TRBV6-2/TRBV6-3
j_gene: TRBJ1-6
CDR3aa: ASSPGTGGRSPLH

v_gene: TRBV11-3
j_gene: TRBJ2-1
CDR3aa: ASSSQGSYNEQF

v_gene: TRBV4-1
j_gene: TRBJ1-5
CDR3aa: ASSRAPLPFSNQPQH

v_gene: TRBV4-2
j_gene: TRBJ2-2
CDR3aa: ASSTRDSLNTGELF

v_gene: TRBV5-1
j_gene: TRBJ2-2
CDR3aa: ASSNPGLANTGELF

v_gene: TRBV4-1
j_gene: TRBJ2-2
CDR3aa: ASATGGDTGELF

v_gene: TRBV11-2
j_gene: TRBJ2-2
CDR3aa: ASSEGHPNTGELF